This T cell receptor beta chain was retrieved from a study of regulatory T cells in long-lasting Graves disease. Study-level results: Favoring TRBV28, TRBJ1-2 and TRBJ2-5 was a feature seen in persistent disease. Among the persistent patients, roughly 2,500 public clonotypes were shared, more than the 966 shared among new patients.

This clonotype came up many times. The antigen remains undetermined. The V and J ends lost 6 bases and 0 bases, in that order; junction bases with no gene match: 3. CDR1 SNHLY and CDR2 FYNNEI come from the germline V gene. The CDR3 covers 16 residues. Investigators prepared the TCR beta libraries by applying iRepertoire HTBI primers and Arm-PCR of CDR3 regions. Original analysis: The study identified 60 to 65 TRBV and 13 to 15 TRBJ segments across samples. TCRdb called the multiplex PCR reads again in MiXCR, with one record for every CDR3 protein. These V and J calls originate from TCRdb's pipeline instead of the authors' own analysis. The sample holds roughly 500,000 distinct CDR3 sequences, about 13% seen once. Specified time point: newly diagnosed GD, antithyroid drugs for less than 3 months. Generation of the TCR library employed RNA extracted from PBMCs. The sample was also reused in another study, on T cells in Graves' hyperthyroidism and ophthalmopathy.

The TCR was taken from a man aged 30-40 years with Graves disease. The sequenced sample was peripheral blood mononuclear cells (PBMCs), obtained at new diagnosis, from a patient treated with antithyroid drugs. This chain links TRBV2 with TRBJ2-3; 13 bases agree with TRBD2. CDR3 sequence reads: CASRRLAGGSTDTQYF. CDR3 nucleotide sequence: TGTGCCAGCAGAAGACTAGCGGGAGGCAGCACAGATACGCAGTATTTT. Variable domain in full (rest from reference TRBV2 and TRBJ2-3): EPEVTQTPSHQVTQMGQEVILRCVPISNHLYFYWYRQILGQKVEFLVSFYNNEISEKSEIFDDQFSVERPDGSNFTLKIRSTKLEDSAMYFCASRRLAGGSTDTQYFGPGTRLTVL.